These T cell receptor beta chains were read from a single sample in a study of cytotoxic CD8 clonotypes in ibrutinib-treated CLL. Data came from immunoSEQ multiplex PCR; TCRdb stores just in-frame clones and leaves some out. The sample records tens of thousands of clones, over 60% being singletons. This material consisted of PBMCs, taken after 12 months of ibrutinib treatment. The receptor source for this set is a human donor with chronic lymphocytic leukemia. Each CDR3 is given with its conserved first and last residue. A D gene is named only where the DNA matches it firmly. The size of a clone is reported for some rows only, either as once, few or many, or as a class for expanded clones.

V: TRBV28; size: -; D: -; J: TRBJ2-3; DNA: TGTGCCACCCTTCGGGCTAATACGCAGTATTTT; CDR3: CATLRANTQYF
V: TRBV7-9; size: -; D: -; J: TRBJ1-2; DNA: TGTGCCAGCAGCCACACCCCCTATGGCTACACCTTC; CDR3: CASSHTPYGYTF
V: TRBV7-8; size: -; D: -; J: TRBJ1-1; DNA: TGTGCCAGCAGCGCGACGTGGGGAAGGATGAACACTGAAGCTTTCTTT; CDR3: CASSATWGRMNTEAFF
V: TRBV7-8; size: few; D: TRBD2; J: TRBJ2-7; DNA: TGTGCCAGCAGCTTCGGGACTAGCGGTCCCTACGAGCAGTACTTC; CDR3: CASSFGTSGPYEQYF
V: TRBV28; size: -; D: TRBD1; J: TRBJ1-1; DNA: TGTGCCAGCAGTTCCAGGGGGACTGAAGCTTTCTTT; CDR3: CASSSRGTEAFF
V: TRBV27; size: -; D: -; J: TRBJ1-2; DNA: TGTGCCAGCAGTTCGTCAGGGGCATACTATGGCTACACCTTC; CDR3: CASSSSGAYYGYTF
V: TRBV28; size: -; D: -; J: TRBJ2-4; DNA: TGTGCCAGCAGTTTGGCCAAAAACATTCAGTACTTC; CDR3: CASSLAKNIQYF
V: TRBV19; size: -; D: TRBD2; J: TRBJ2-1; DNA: TGTGCCAGTACCCTGACTAGCGGGGGCTTCAATGAGCAGTTCTTC; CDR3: CASTLTSGGFNEQFF
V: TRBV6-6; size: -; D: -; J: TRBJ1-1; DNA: TGTGCCAGCAGACAATTTACGAACACTGAAGCTTTCTTT; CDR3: CASRQFTNTEAFF
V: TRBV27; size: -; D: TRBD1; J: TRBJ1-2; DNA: TGTGCCAGCACCTCCGGGACAGGGATTGGCTACACCTTC; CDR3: CASTSGTGIGYTF
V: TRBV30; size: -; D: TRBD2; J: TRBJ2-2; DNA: TGTGCCTGGAGAAGCTGGACTAGCGTGAACACCGGGGAGCTGTTTTTT; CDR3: CAWRSWTSVNTGELFF
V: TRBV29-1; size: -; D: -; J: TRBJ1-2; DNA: TGCAGCGTAACAGGTGCTTATGACTATGGCTACACCTTC; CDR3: CSVTGAYDYGYTF
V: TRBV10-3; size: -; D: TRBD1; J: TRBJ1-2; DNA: TGTGCCATGGGCGGGGACAGGGCTTTCTATGGCTACACCTTC; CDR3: CAMGGDRAFYGYTF
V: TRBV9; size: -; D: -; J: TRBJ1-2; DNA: TGTGCCAGCAGCCCAGCAGACTATGGCTACACCTTC; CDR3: CASSPADYGYTF
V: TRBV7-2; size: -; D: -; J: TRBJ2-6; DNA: TGTGCCAGCAGCTCCGCTTTGTTAGGGGCCAACGTCCTGACTTTC; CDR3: CASSSALLGANVLTF
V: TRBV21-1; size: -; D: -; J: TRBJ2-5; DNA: TGTGCCAGCAGCCCCTACGCGCAGGGGGCGTGGGAGACCCAGTACTTC; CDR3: CASSPYAQGAWETQYF
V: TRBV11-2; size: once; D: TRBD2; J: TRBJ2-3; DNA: TGTGCCAGCAGCTTAGGGGGACTATTCACAGATACGCAGTATTTT; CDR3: CASSLGGLFTDTQYF
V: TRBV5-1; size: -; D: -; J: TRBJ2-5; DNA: TGCGCCAGCAGCTTGGTTCAGGGGAAAGAGACCCAGTACTTC; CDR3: CASSLVQGKETQYF
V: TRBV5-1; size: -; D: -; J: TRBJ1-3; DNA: TGCGCCAGCAGTTCGATGGCAGGGACAGGAAACACCATATATTTT; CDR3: CASSSMAGTGNTIYF
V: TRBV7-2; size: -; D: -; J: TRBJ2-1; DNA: TGTGCCAGCAGCTTAGAGTTAGCCCAGCAGTTCTTC; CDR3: CASSLELAQQFF
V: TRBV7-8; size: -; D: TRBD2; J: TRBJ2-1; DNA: TGTGCCAGCAGCAGTCGCCGTAGCGGGACTTACAATGAGCAGTTCTTC; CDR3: CASSSRRSGTYNEQFF
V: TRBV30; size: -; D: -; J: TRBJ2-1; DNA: TGTGCCTGGAGTGTAAATCAGGGCGGGCAAACGGGATTCAATGAGCAGTTCTTC; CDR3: CAWSVNQGGQTGFNEQFF
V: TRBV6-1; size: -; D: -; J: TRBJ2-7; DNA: TGTGCCAGCAGTGAACAAACCTACGAGCAGTACTTC; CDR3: CASSEQTYEQYF
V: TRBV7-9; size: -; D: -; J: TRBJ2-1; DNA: TGTGCCAGCAGGCGAGGAGGAGGGACGCCGCCCCGCAATAGTGAGCAGTTCTTC; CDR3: CASRRGGGTPPRNSEQFF
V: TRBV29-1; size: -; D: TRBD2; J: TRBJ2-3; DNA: TGCAGCGTTGCCGAACTAGCGGAAGATACGCAGTATTTT; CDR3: CSVAELAEDTQYF
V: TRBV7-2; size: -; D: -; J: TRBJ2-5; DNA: TGTGCCAGCAGCTTAGGGGGTAGGGAGACCCAGTACTTC; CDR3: CASSLGGRETQYF
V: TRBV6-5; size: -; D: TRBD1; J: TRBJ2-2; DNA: TGTGCCAGCAGTTACTGGAGACAGGGCAACACCGGGGAGCTGTTTTTT; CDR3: CASSYWRQGNTGELFF
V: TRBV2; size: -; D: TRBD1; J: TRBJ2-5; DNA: TGTGCCAGCAGGGACAGGGGCCTCCAAGAGACCCAGTACTTC; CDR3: CASRDRGLQETQYF
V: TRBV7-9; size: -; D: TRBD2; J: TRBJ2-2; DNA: TGTGCCAGCAGCCCCAGCGGGAGGAACACCGGGGAGCTGTTTTTT; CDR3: CASSPSGRNTGELFF
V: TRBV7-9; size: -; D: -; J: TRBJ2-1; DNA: TGTGCCAGCAGCCCCCCGCAGGGGTTGAATGAGCAGTTCTTC; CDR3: CASSPPQGLNEQFF
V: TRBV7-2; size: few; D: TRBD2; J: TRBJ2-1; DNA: TGTGCCAGCAGCTTCGGCGGGAGGCTAGGGTACAATGAGCAGTTCTTC; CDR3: CASSFGGRLGYNEQFF
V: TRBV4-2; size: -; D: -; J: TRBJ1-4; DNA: TGTGCCAGCAGCCAAGTTGGAGCAGCAAATGAAAAACTGTTTTTT; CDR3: CASSQVGAANEKLFF
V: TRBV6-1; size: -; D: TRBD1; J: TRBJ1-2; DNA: TGTGCCAGCAGTGTCGAGGGGGCAGTAAACTATGGCTACACCTTC; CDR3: CASSVEGAVNYGYTF
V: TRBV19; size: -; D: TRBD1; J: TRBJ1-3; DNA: TGTGCCAGTATCCCCCGGACAGGGGTTGGAAACACCATATATTTT; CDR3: CASIPRTGVGNTIYF
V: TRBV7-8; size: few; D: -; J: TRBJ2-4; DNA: TGTGCCAGCAGCAACAGGCTTAGCCAGGGAAACATTCAGTACTTC; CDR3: CASSNRLSQGNIQYF